Detailed here is one T cell receptor beta chain. What it recognizes is unknown. The data stem from a study of cytomegalovirus exposure and HLA in healthy donors. The CDR3 covers 13 residues. V dropped 0 bases and J dropped 15 bases, with 15 bases sitting between them. Germline V CDR1 and CDR2: GTSNPN, SVGIG (reference sequence). Study-level points and caveats: For most TCR sequences rarity was the rule, although some public TCRs occurred in many donors. There were a few CMV-associated chains whose specificity for CMV antigens was confirmed in vitro.

Here immunoSEQ multiplex PCR was the method, and the copy in TCRdb shows in-frame clones only, minus some. The sample shows fewer than 200,000 clones, about 89% of them seen only once. Separation from the roughly 680-subject first cohort characterized the roughly 110-subject validation cohort, to which the donors belonged. Sequencing was performed on PBMCs. The sequence was collected from a man between 25 and 39 years old in good health and CMV-seropositive. The chain links TRBV30 to TRBJ1-6; no reliable D call. The CDR3 loop is CAWSVGGSSYLHF. CDR3 nucleotides: TGTGCCTGGAGTGTCGGAGGCAGTAGCTACCTCCACTTT.